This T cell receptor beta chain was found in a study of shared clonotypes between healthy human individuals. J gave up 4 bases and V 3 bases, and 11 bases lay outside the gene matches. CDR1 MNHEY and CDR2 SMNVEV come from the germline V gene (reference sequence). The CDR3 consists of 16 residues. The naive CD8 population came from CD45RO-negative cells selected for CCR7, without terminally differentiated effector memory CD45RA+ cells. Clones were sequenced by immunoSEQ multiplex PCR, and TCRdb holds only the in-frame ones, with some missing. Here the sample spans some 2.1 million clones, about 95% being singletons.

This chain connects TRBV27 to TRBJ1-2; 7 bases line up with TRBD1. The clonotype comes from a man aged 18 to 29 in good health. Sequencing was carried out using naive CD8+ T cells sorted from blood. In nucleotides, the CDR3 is TGTGCCAGCAGTTTCTCCGCCGGGACAGCTTCCTATGGCTACACCTTC. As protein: CASSFSAGTASYGYTF.